This is a list of T cell receptor beta chains from one sample in a study of shared clonotypes between healthy human individuals. The data were produced by immunoSEQ multiplex PCR, yet TCRdb's version contains in-frame clones alone and is incomplete. Among roughly 640,000 clones listed, 97% were seen once. Sequenced input: naive CD4+ T cells sorted from blood. The receptors shown here come from a woman between 25 and 40 years old in good health. The conserved cysteine and the conserved F or W are not part of the CDR3 here. A clone size is listed for some rows: how often the clone was seen (once, few, many), or a class if it is expanded.

>NA|TRBV11-2
ASSYEETQY
>once|TRBV6-6
ASSSRLAGSGNIQY
>NA|TRBV4-1
ASSHPGLRFRSNQPQH
>NA|TRBV5-1
ASSLIPGLANTGELF
>once|TRBV14
ASSQVNRVEGYT
>NA|TRBV7-8
ASSGTTNEKLF
>NA|TRBV7-8
ASSLGPDREGNNYGYT
>NA|TRBV7-5
VRRPTGTTEAF
>NA|TRBV29-1
SASIPYTDTQY
>NA|TRBV7-2
ASSLTTSGGSSYNEQF
>NA|TRBV9
ASSVSSGRADEQF
>NA|TRBV28
ANSGTGYNQPQH
>NA|TRBV9
ASSVEAGGPATYEQY
>once|TRBV11-2
ASSHLGSGKYGYT
>NA|TRBV4-1
ASSQDPRGVTNNSPLH
>NA|TRBV19
ASSIEPTATQY
>NA|TRBV2
ASSEQGRNQPQH
>NA|TRBV28
ASSSTNSPGGPPDTQY
>once|TRBV28
ASSSGAGVDGYT
>NA|TRBV28
ASSSPALAGVAGEQF
>once|TRBV6-1
ASSARQGATEQY
>NA|TRBV14
ASSLTGLDEKLF
>NA|TRBV19
ASKDWVYGPQH
>NA|TRBV29-1
SGRTSGTAGELF
>NA|TRBV2
ASSEDGWGQPQH
>NA|TRBV27
ASSLKSTDTQY
>NA|TRBV5-1
ASSLLGEETQY
>NA|TRBV28
ASRGIGNEQF
>NA|TRBV28
ASRPVRMNTEAF
>NA|TRBV4-2
ASSPNSGEVQY
>once|TRBV14
ASSQFGEGLNEQY
>NA|TRBV28
ASSLGGGPQDTQY
>NA|TRBV28
ASSPGGPAGEQF
>NA|TRBV19
ASSDNEQF
>NA|TRBV13
ASSFRREGRGGELF
>NA|TRBV6-5
ASSPGQGSHEQY
>NA|TRBV7-2
ASSLQWTAEAF
>NA|TRBV6-1
ASQSAYSYEQY
>NA|TRBV28
ASGDRVTNEKLF
>NA|TRBV20-1
SAATENAF
>NA|TRBV27
ASSRVEGVVYEQY
>NA|TRBV29-1
SVARGGQAEAF
>NA|TRBV5-1
ASSIDRGPWSHETQY
>once|TRBV28
ASSFQLAGYNEQF
>NA|TRBV28
ASSLEGYEQY
>NA|TRBV28
ASSFTGGSGANVLT
>once|TRBV5-1
ASSLDERGRRTYEQY
>NA|TRBV13
ASSRGRLAGAGEQF
>NA|TRBV4-2
ASSQDGTGDGTQY